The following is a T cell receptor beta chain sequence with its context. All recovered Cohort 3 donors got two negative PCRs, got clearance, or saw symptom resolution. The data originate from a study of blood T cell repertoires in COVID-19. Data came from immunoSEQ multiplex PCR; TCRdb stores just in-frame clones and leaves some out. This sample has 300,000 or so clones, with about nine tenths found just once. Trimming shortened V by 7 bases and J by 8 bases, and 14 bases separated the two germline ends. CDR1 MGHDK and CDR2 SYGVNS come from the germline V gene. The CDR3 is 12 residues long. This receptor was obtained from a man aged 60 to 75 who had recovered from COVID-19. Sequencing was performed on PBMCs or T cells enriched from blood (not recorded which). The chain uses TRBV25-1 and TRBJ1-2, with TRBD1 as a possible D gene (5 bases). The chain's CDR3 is CASNTGVGGYTF. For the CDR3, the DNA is TGTGCCAGCAACACAGGAGTCGGCGGCTACACCTTC.